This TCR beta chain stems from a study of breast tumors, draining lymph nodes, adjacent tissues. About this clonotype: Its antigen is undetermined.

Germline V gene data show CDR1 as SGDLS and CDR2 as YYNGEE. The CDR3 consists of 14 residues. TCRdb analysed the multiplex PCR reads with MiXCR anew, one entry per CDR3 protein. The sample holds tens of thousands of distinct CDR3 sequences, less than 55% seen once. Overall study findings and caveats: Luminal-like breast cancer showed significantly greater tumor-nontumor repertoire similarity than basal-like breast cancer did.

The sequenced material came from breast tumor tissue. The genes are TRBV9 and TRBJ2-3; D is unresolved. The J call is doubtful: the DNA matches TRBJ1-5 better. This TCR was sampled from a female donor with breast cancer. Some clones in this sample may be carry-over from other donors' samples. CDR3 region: CASSALQSTDTQHF. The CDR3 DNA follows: TGTGCCAGCAGCGCCTTACAGAGCACGGATACGCAGCATTTT.